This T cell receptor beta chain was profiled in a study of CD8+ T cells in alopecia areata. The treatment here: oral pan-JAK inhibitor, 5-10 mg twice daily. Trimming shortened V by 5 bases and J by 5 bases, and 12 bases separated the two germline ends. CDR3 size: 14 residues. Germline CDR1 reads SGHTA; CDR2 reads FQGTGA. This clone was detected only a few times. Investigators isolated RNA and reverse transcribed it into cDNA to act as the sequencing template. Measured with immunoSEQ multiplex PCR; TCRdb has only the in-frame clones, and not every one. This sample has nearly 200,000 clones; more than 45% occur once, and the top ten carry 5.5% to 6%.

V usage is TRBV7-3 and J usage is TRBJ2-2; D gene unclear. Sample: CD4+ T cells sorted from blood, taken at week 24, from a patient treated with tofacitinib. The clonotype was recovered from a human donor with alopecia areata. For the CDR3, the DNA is TGTGCCAGCAGCCTAGGGATTTCGACCGGGGAGCTGTTTTTT. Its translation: CASSLGISTGELFF.